This T cell receptor beta chain was profiled in a study of graft-versus-host responses after intestinal transplantation (dated by TCRdb to about 2021). About the full investigation: The transplants that recipients got were multivisceral, liver-intestinal, or isolated intestinal. Anti-thymocyte globulin induction was given to all recipients, followed by maintenance tacrolimus and steroids for around three years. After intestinal transplantation, graft-versus-host and host-versus-graft alloreactive T cell clones were followed in the graft, circulation and bone marrow using bulk TCR-beta CDR3 sequencing. Alloreactive clones were identified by sequencing pre-transplant mixed lymphocyte reaction products and comparing these products with unstimulated pre-transplant donor and recipient T cells. The cohort enrolled 24 intestinal transplant recipients including one retransplant, and a few patients lacking pretransplant specimens were excluded. A peak of at least 4% donor T cells among recipient peripheral blood mononuclear cells was the definition used for donor T cell macrochimerism. Rather than being sequenced by the commercial service, samples from a few later patients were sequenced in-house on an Illumina MiSeq and processed with MiXCR.

The time point label here, explained by the study, means: cells obtained before transplantation from donor or recipient. CD3+CD4+ and CD3+CD8+ populations were FACS-sorted from unstimulated pre-transplant donor and recipient cells taken from spleen or lymph nodes. V is shortened by 7 bases, J by 7 bases, and the region joining them spans 19 bases. Counted from cysteine to phenylalanine, this CDR3 has 13 amino acids. Only the CDR3 region is kept as DNA, spanning 39 bases read in frame from base 1. From the germline V gene (reference sequence), CDR1 is GTSNPN and CDR2 is SVGIG. Remarks on this clone: Its antigen remains unidentified. Base qualities were left out, and no much larger clone turns up one base away.

The library was produced with the immunoSEQ multiplex PCR assay. For most patients, genomic DNA was isolated with the Qiagen DNeasy Blood and Tissue Kit and shipped frozen to Adaptive Biotechnologies for TCR sequencing. For most patients, genomic DNA was subjected to high-throughput TCR-beta CDR3 sequencing by Adaptive Biotechnologies. The paper's processing steps were these. Adaptive's ImmunoSEQ software was the source of the TCR sequencing data for roughly 19 patients, while three other patients were processed with MiXCR and VDJtools. To correct CD4 versus CD8 sorting errors, any sequence found in both subsets at a frequency ratio below 5:1 was removed. CDR3 nucleotide sequences shared by donor and recipient were removed because the origin of these sequences could not be assigned. To count as alloreactive, a clone needed at least 2-fold expansion over unstimulated cells and a minimum CFSE-low frequency of 0.002% (template counts) or 0.001% (read counts). Clones were considered mappable if detected in sequenced pre-transplant spleen, lymph node, or MLR CFSE-low populations of the donor or recipient. The cumulative frequency of alloreactive clones was calculated as a percentage of all sequences, weighted by copy number. Here the immuneACCESS table is served through TCRdb, limited to in-frame sequences with V and J called. Missing clones are a known gap in these copies; in checked studies unresolved V genes cover under half, and the rest lacks a known reason. The V and J calls and clone size come from that table; D and trimming were worked out from the DNA. The sample table lists around 78,000 clones, over 75% of them with a count of one. The ten largest clones capture over 7% of the sample.

Overall study results and their limits: GvH clones were detected in recipient bone marrow, and some of these GvH clones were observed earlier in ileal mucosa or blood, consistent with an intestinal mucosal origin. High GvH to HvG T cell clonal ratios were observed in the allografts of patients with donor T cell macrochimerism. Early after transplant, declines in HvG clones were associated with peak levels of circulating GvH clones. The relatively low number and heterogeneity of intestinal transplant patients limited the conclusions.

The sample here was unstimulated CD8+ T cells sorted from spleen or lymph node cells, taken before transplant. This sequence was found in a human donor who was the organ donor for an intestinal transplant. This receptor chain uses TRBV30 and TRBJ2-5; the D match is possibly TRBD1 or TRBD2, with 5 bases aligned in each. The CDR3 protein: CASLKGRLGTQYF. The sequenced DNA is TGTGCCTCCTTGAAGGGACGGCTAGGGACCCAGTACTTC.